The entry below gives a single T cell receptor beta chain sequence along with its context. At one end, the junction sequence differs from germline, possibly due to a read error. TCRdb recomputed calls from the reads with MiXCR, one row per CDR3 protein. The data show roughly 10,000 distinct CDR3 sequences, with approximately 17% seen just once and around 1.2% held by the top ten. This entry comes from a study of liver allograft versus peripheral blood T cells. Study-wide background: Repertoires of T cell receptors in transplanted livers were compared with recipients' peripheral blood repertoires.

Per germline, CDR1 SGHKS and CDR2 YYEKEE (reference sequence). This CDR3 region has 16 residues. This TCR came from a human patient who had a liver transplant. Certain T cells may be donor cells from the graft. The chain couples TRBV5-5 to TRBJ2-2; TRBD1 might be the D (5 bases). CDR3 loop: CASSPRRSGNNGELFF. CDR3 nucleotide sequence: TGTGCCAGCAGTCCCCGAAGGTCAGGGAACAACGGGGAGCTGTTTTTT.